This T cell receptor beta chain is drawn from a study of Graves' ophthalmopathy and Graves' hyperthyroidism listed by TCRdb under 2018. Regarding the complete study: Peripheral blood was collected at initial diagnosis, prior to any treatment. In roughly 6 hyperthyroidism patients, the T-cell repertoires found in thyroid tissue were compared with those found in blood. Following sampling, methimazole starting at 30 mg daily was administered to hyperthyroidism patients, and high-dose intravenous methylprednisolone was administered to ophthalmopathy patients. In total, 135 blood samples were TCR-sequenced: 43 ophthalmopathy, approximately 75 hyperthyroidism and about 17 hyperthyroidism-to-ophthalmopathy patients. The study used TCR beta repertoire signatures to distinguish Graves' ophthalmopathy from Graves' hyperthyroidism and to predict progression to ophthalmopathy. For independent validation, a separate cohort was made up of roughly 19 hyperthyroidism patients plus 17 patients who later progressed from hyperthyroidism to ophthalmopathy. To explore V-J signatures that distinguish ophthalmopathy from hyperthyroidism, a discovery set of under 110 patients was enrolled, made up of around 40 with ophthalmopathy and some 58 with stable hyperthyroidism.

Broader findings and caveats from the paper: The 13-signature model separated ophthalmopathy from stable hyperthyroidism with approximately 85% sensitivity and about 84% specificity in cross-validation, and 80%/75% in the test set. No statistical method was used to set the sample size in advance, and the investigators knew which group each participant was assigned to. Among expanded thyroid clonotypes with frequency above 0.001, most also showed up in blood, which suggests that blood repertoires may reflect the thyroid immune response. In validation, the model predicted ophthalmopathy progression with about 70% sensitivity and 72.22% specificity; some 13 predicted patients were CT-confirmed with GO in a median of 6.5 months.

Stable hyperthyroidism was defined as no progression to ophthalmopathy within 18 months of follow-up. Hyperthyroidism patients were newly diagnosed, with disease duration under 2 months, and aged 18 to 65 years. Patients with other autoimmune diseases, uncontrolled infections, pregnancy or lactation were excluded. Diagnosis relied on clinical symptoms, serum thyroxine, TRAb, thyroid ultrasound and orbital computed tomography. Using Ficoll-Paque density gradient centrifugation, PBMCs were isolated from approximately 11 ml of fresh peripheral blood. Total RNA was extracted with Trizol reagent and quality-checked on an Agilent 2100 Bioanalyzer. Note on this clonotype: Its target antigen remains unknown. No qualities accompany the bases; no much larger clone lies one base away.

For repertoire sequencing, TCR beta CDR3 regions were amplified from RNA transcripts. A first-round RT-PCR used HTBI primers with the Qiagen OneStep RT-PCR kit, followed by a second-round multiplex PCR, size selection and purification. Sequencing of the libraries was carried out on an Illumina HiSeq2000 in paired-end mode with 100 bp reads. The authors' analysis ran thus. SOAPnuke was used to process the reads, removing any read that contained adapters or uncalled bases, had a mean Phred below 15, or lacked an exact match to the constant primer or identifier. High-quality paired reads were merged with COPE v1.2.5. Each unique nucleotide sequence was defined as a clonotype, and clonotypes were aligned to IMGT TRB V, D and J references with MiTCR v1.1. Analysis was restricted to V-J combinations with a frequency above 0.0001, which covered 98% to 99.2% of repertoires. A TCR clonal expansion and chaos score per V-J combination was defined as the ratio of F50 clonal expansion to chaos observed in the TCRdist matrix. Welch's t-statistics and random forest were used to reduce the features to 10 to 15 V-J combinations, which were then used as input to a naive Bayes classifier. The similarity between thyroid and blood repertoires was quantified using the Morisita-Horn index. TCRdb redid the processing of the public reads, applying fastp at Q25 and MiXCR, and retained in-frame beta chains. Here each entry gathers all rows of one CDR3 protein and keeps the most common genes and DNA. For this entry, the V and J calls and clone size follow TCRdb and not the study's own pipeline. In all, the sample holds about 39,000 distinct CDR3 sequences, and 45% to 55% of those were seen once. The ten most abundant clones make up about 26% of the sample.

The receptor's source is an adult woman with stable Graves' hyperthyroidism. Sequenced sample: peripheral blood.

The CDR3 corresponds to CSVSGSGNQPQHF. The DNA sequence is given as TGCAGCGTGAGCGGATCGGGCAATCAGCCCCAGCATTTT. The chain couples TRBV29-1 to TRBJ1-5; the D gene lacks a confident call. Reading from cysteine to phenylalanine, the CDR3 counts 13 amino acids. The kept DNA is CDR3 alone, 39 bases in frame from the first base. CDR1 and CDR2, looked up from the germline V gene, are SQVTM and ANQGSEA. The germline ends are 11 bases apart after V is trimmed by 6 bases and J by 2 bases. Reference TRBV29-1 and TRBJ1-5 proteins supply the regions before and after the CDR3; the full variable domain is: SAVISQKPSRDICQRGTSLTIQCQVDSQVTMMFWYRQQPGQSLTLIATANQGSEATYESGFVIDKFPISRPNLTFSTLTVSNMSPEDSSIYLCSVSGSGNQPQHFGDGTRLSIL.